These 19 T cell receptor beta chains were sequenced from one sample in a study of blood T cell repertoires in COVID-19. Data came from immunoSEQ multiplex PCR; TCRdb stores just in-frame clones and leaves some out. Of under 250,000 clones in the sample, 75% to 90% were seen once. The sample taken for sequencing was peripheral blood. Every receptor here comes from a man aged 55 to 70 who had recovered from COVID-19.

This rearrangement joins TRBV27 to TRBJ2-7; TRBD1 matches at 8 bases. The CDR3 contains 11 residues. The germline V gene encodes CDR1 MNHEY and CDR2 SMNVEV (reference sequence). J gave up 6 bases and V 8 bases, and 3 bases lay outside the gene matches. The CDR3 spells CASQTGAEQYF. CDR3 DNA sequence: TGTGCCAGCCAGACAGGGGCCGAGCAGTACTTC.

The chain couples TRBV27 to TRBJ2-3; a possible D gene is TRBD1 (6 bases). Germline CDR1 and CDR2: MNHEY and SMNVEV (reference sequence). Trimming took 6 bases from V and 3 from J, leaving 10 bases between them. The CDR3 spans 13 residues. The CDR3 coding sequence is TGTGCCAGCAGCTTCAGGGGAACAGATACGCAGTATTTT. As protein: CASSFRGTDTQYF.

V is TRBV9 and J is TRBJ2-7; TRBD1 agrees at 7 bases. V lost 0 bases and J lost 3; bases outside the gene matches: 3. Germline V gene data show CDR1 as SGDLS and CDR2 as YYNGEE. This CDR3 comprises 14 residues. The CDR3 loop is CASSVGGQSYEQYF. Written as DNA, the CDR3 is TGTGCCAGCAGCGTAGGGGGACAGAGCTACGAGCAGTACTTC.

In DNA, the CDR3 is TGTGCCAGCTCACCCGTGACAGGGGCCCCCTACGAGCAGTACTTC. Encoded protein: CASSPVTGAPYEQYF. V gene TRBV18 combines with J gene TRBJ2-7, with 8 nucleotides matching TRBD1. With 3 bases clipped from V and 2 bases from J, the junction kept 6 bases outside the gene matches. In germline, CDR1 is KGHSH, CDR2 LQKENI. The CDR3 runs to 15 residues.

This sequence joins TRBV6-5 and TRBJ1-3, with D tentatively TRBD1 (5 bases). Trimming took 6 bases from V and 0 from J, leaving 12 bases between them. Germline V CDR1 and CDR2: MNHEY, SVGAGI. This CDR3 has 15 amino acids. CDR3 sequence reads: CASRAGFFSGNTIYF. The CDR3 DNA reads TGTGCCAGCAGAGCAGGGTTTTTCTCTGGAAACACCATATATTTT.

The chain joins TRBV3-1 (or the pseudogene TRBV3-2) to TRBJ1-3; a weak D match, TRBD1 (5 bases). The CDR3 contains 13 residues. The V and J ends lost 6 bases and 7 bases respectively, with 13 bases between them. The germline V gene has CDR1 LGHDT and CDR2 YNNKEL (reference sequence). The CDR3 DNA reads TGTGCCAGCAGGGGTGGGGGAGGGAACACCATATATTTT. This encodes CASRGGGGNTIYF.

The chain uses TRBV19 and TRBJ2-2, with D hard to call. CDR3 size: 13 residues. Germline V gene sequence: CDR1 LNHDA, CDR2 SQIVND (reference sequence). V shed 4 bases and J shed 3 bases, with 6 bases lying between them. CDR3 coding DNA: TGTGCCAGTAGTACGAGTCACACCGGGGAGCTGTTTTTT. It specifies CASSTSHTGELFF.

In this sample, this clone turned up once. The chain joins TRBV28 to TRBJ2-1, with 8 bases that match TRBD1. Germline V gene data show CDR1 as MDHEN and CDR2 as SYDVKM. J was trimmed by 9 bases and V by 3 bases; bases with no gene match: 10. This CDR3 is 15 amino acids long. Written as DNA, the CDR3 is TGTGCCAGCAGTTTTATAGGCCAGGGGGCCAGTGAGCAGTTCTTC. Residues: CASSFIGQGASEQFF.

This clone was observed once. The chain carries TRBV7-8 and TRBJ2-3, with 11 bases aligning to TRBD2. Germline-derived CDR1 and CDR2 are SGHVS and FQNEAQ. The CDR3 has 14 residues. V was clipped by 8 bases and J by 0 bases; unmatched bases: 1. The DNA of the CDR3 is TGTGCCAGCCGGACTAGCGGGAGCACAGATACGCAGTATTTT. This gives the protein CASRTSGSTDTQYF.

The chain couples TRBV5-1 to TRBJ1-2, with 8 positions matching TRBD1. The junction had 4 bases not matched to a gene; V was cut back by 1 base and J by 8 bases. This CDR3 spans 13 amino acids. The germline CDR1 and CDR2 sequences are SGHRS and YFSETQ. The CDR3 here is CASSLTGGEGYTF. The CDR3 region has the DNA TGCGCCAGCAGCTTGACAGGGGGAGAGGGCTACACCTTC.

The V call is TRBV28, the J call TRBJ2-7; TRBD1 matches 11 bases. CDR1 and CDR2 (germline): MDHEN, SYDVKM. With V trimmed by 6 bases and J by 7 bases, 11 bases remained unmatched. This CDR3 region has 15 residues. This CDR3 reads CASSQGQGATREQYF. The DNA for the CDR3 is TGTGCCAGCAGCCAAGGACAGGGGGCTACTCGAGAGCAGTACTTC.

The J gene is TRBJ2-3, the V gene TRBV4-1, with 10 bases aligning to TRBD1. CDR1 and CDR2 from the germline V gene are MGHRA and YSYEKL. The CDR3 extends over 16 amino acids. V lost 3 bases and J lost 4; bases outside the gene matches: 7. The CDR3 reads CASSHWDRGFADTQYF. The CDR3 DNA follows: TGCGCCAGCAGCCATTGGGACAGGGGATTTGCAGATACGCAGTATTTT.

CDR3 region: CASSDDRGVYNEQFF. CDR3 coding DNA: TGTGCCAGCAGTGATGACAGGGGCGTCTACAATGAGCAGTTCTTC. This rearrangement joins TRBV2 to TRBJ2-1; 8 positions match TRBD1. CDR1 and CDR2 from the germline V gene are SNHLY and FYNNEI. V was pared by 3 bases and J by 3 bases, with 4 bases of the junction left unmatched. CDR3 length: 15 residues.

This sequence joins TRBV19 and TRBJ1-4; no clear D. Trimming left V 6 bases short and J 2 bases short, with 16 bases between. Germline CDR1 reads LNHDA; CDR2 reads SQIVND (reference sequence). The CDR3 covers 16 residues. The CDR3 protein is CASRDRTAATNEKLFF. CDR3 sequence (DNA): TGTGCCAGTAGGGACCGGACTGCGGCGACTAATGAAAAACTGTTTTTT.

The chain joins TRBV11-3 to TRBJ2-7; D not certain. CDR1 and CDR2 (germline): SGHNT, YENEEA. The CDR3 sequence is 13 residues long. The V gene lost 1 base and the J gene lost 2 bases, with 6 bases spanning the gap. The CDR3 spells CASSLGSAYEQYF. CDR3 DNA sequence: TGTGCCAGCAGCTTAGGGTCAGCCTACGAGCAGTACTTC.

This chain connects TRBV28 to TRBJ2-7; D gene ambiguous. The CDR3 length is 16 residues. V lost 3 bases to trimming and J lost 0 bases, with 15 bases between them. Germline values: CDR1 MDHEN, CDR2 SYDVKM. The DNA of the CDR3 is TGTGCCAGCAGTTTCCCCCACTCCTTGAGCTCCTACGAGCAGTACTTC. This codes for CASSFPHSLSSYEQYF. Supplemented by reference TRBV28 and TRBJ2-7, the full variable domain reads DVKVTQSSRYLVKRTGEKVFLECVQDMDHENMFWYRQDPGLGLRLIYFSYDVKMKEKGDIPEGYSVSREKKERFSLILESASTNQTSMYLCASSFPHSLSSYEQYFGPGTRLTVT.

This sequence joins TRBV23-1 and TRBJ1-4; 7 bases match TRBD1. TRBV23-1 is an ORF, with its function uncertain. The CDR3 length is 14 residues. V was clipped by 4 bases and J by 8 bases; unmatched bases: 7. The CDR3 DNA follows: TGCGCCAGCAGTCTAGGCAGGGGGAAGGAAAAACTGTTTTTT. Translating gives CASSLGRGKEKLFF.

This clone was counted once. The rearrangement links TRBV6-2 or TRBV6-3 to TRBJ1-2; TRBD1 is a possible D gene (5 bases). CDR1 and CDR2 (germline): MNHEY, SVGEGT. Trimming stripped 2 bases from V and 7 bases from J, with 14 bases between. The CDR3 sequence is 14 residues long. The CDR3 nucleotides are TGTGCCAGCAGTTACGGGGCCCTCTCGACTGGCTACACCTTC. Amino acids: CASSYGALSTGYTF.

The chain's CDR3 is CASSPTGVETQYF. The CDR3 nucleotides are TGTGCCAGCAGCCCGACGGGGGTGGAGACCCAGTACTTC. The J gene is TRBJ2-5, the V gene TRBV7-7, with D possibly being TRBD2 (6 bases). V lost 5 bases, J lost 5 bases, and 12 bases lay in between. Germline-derived CDR1 and CDR2 are SSHAT and FNYEAQ (reference sequence). The CDR3 loop spans 13 amino acids. The whole variable domain, remainder taken from reference TRBV7-7 and TRBJ2-5, is GAGVSQSPRYKVTKRGQDVTLRCDPISSHATLYWYQQALGQGPEFLTYFNYEAQPDKSGLPSDRFSAERPEGSISTLTIQRTEQRDSAMYRCASSPTGVETQYFGPGTRLLVL.